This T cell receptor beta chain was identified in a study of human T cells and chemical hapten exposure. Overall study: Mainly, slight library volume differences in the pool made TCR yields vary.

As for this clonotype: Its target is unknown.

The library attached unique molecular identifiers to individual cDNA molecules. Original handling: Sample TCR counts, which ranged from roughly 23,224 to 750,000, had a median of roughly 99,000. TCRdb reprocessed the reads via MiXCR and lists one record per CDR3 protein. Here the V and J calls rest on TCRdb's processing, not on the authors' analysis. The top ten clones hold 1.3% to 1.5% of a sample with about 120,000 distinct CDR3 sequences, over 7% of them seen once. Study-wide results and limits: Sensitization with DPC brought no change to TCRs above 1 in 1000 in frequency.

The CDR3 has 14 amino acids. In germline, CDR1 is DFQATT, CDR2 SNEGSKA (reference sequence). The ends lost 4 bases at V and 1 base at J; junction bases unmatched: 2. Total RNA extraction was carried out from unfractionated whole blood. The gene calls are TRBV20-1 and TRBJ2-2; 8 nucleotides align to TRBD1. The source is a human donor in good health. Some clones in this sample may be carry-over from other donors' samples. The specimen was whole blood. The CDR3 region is CSAIGTGNTGELFF. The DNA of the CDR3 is TGCAGTGCTATAGGGACAGGGAACACCGGGGAGCTGTTTTTT.